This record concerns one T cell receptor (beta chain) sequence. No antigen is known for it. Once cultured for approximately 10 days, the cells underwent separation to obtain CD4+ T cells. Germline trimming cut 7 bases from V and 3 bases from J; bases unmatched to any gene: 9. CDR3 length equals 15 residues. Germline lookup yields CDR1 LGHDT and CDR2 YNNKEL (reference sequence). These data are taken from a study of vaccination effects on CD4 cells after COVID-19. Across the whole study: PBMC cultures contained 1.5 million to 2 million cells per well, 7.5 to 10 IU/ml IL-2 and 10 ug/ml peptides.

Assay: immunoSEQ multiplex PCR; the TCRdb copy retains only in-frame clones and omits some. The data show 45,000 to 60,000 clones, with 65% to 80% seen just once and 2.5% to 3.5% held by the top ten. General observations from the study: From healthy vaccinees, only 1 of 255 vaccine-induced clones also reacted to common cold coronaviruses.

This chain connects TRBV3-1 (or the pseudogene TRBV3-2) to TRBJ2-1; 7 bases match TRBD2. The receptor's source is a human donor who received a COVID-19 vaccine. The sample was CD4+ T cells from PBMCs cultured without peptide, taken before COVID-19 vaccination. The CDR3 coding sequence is TGTGCCAGCAAAAGCGGGGTTAAAAACTACAATGAGCAGTTCTTC. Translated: CASKSGVKNYNEQFF.